The rows below give T cell receptor beta chains drawn from one sample of a study of T cells in Graves' hyperthyroidism and ophthalmopathy. From the multiplex PCR reads, TCRdb called clonotypes with MiXCR, one entry per CDR3 protein. In the table there are 450,000 to 700,000 distinct CDR3 sequences, 35% to 55% of which are singletons. The material sequenced was peripheral blood or thyroid tissue (not recorded which). All receptors derive from an adult woman with Graves' disease, either hyperthyroidism or ophthalmopathy (not recorded which). The CDR3 runs from the conserved cysteine through the conserved F or W. D genes are given only for firm matches. Only some rows state a clone size, as once, few, many or a class for expanded clones.

CDR3: CASSLGSATISYEQYF
DNA: TGTGCCAGCAGCTTGGGTAGTGCCACGATTTCCTACGAGCAGTACTTC
size: few
D: .
J: TRBJ2-7
V: TRBV7-9

CDR3: CASSFQASAQYF
DNA: TGTGCCAGCAGTTTCCAGGCTTCGGCCCAGTACTTC
size: many
D: .
J: TRBJ2-5
V: TRBV12-3/TRBV12-4

CDR3: CASSFRDRDEQYF
DNA: TGTGCCAGCAGCTTCCGGGACAGGGACGAGCAGTACTTC
size: many
D: TRBD1
J: TRBJ2-7
V: TRBV7-9

CDR3: CSATGELFF
DNA: TGCAGTGCTACCGGGGAGCTGTTTTTT
size: few
D: .
J: TRBJ2-2
V: TRBV20-1

CDR3: CASSQVFDEGLRYGYTF
DNA: TGCGCCAGCAGCCAAGTATTCGATGAGGGACTTAGATATGGCTACACCTTC
size: many
D: .
J: TRBJ1-2
V: TRBV4-1

CDR3: CAISSRENGQETQYF
DNA: TGTGCCATCAGTTCCCGCGAGAACGGACAAGAGACCCAGTACTTC
size: .
D: .
J: TRBJ2-5
V: TRBV10-3

CDR3: CASQRTRLNQPQHF
DNA: TGTGCCAGTCAGCGGACCCGACTCAATCAGCCCCAGCATTTT
size: many
D: .
J: TRBJ1-5
V: TRBV19

CDR3: CASSVGGYNEKLFF
DNA: TGTGCCAGCAGTGTGGGGGGATATAATGAAAAACTGTTTTTT
size: .
D: .
J: TRBJ1-4
V: TRBV2

CDR3: CASSVGRAPGELFF
DNA: TGTGCCAGCAGCGTCGGGAGGGCCCCCGGGGAGCTGTTTTTT
size: .
D: TRBD2
J: TRBJ2-2
V: TRBV13

CDR3: CAIMASGQSGNTIYF
DNA: TGTGCCATCATGGCTTCTGGGCAGTCTGGAAACACCATATATTTT
size: .
D: .
J: TRBJ1-3
V: TRBV10-3

CDR3: CASSSLAVAYEQYF
DNA: TGTGCCAGCAGTTCTCTAGCGGTCGCCTACGAGCAGTACTTC
size: .
D: TRBD2
J: TRBJ2-7
V: TRBV12-3/TRBV12-4

CDR3: CASSQVTGDLRGYTF
DNA: TGTGCCAGCAGCCAAGTCACGGGAGACTTACGTGGCTACACCTTC
size: many
D: .
J: TRBJ1-2
V: TRBV9

CDR3: CSVETGNQETQYF
DNA: TGCAGCGTTGAAACTGGGAATCAAGAGACCCAGTACTTC
size: few
D: .
J: TRBJ2-5
V: TRBV29-1